Shown below are 2 T cell receptor beta chains from a single sample sequenced in a study of OX40 agonist ivuxolimab in advanced cancers. Profiling relied on immunoSEQ multiplex PCR, and the TCRdb table lists in-frame clones only, not all of them. The sample gives tens of thousands of clones, over 75% of which show up once; roughly 1% is in the top ten. The sample was CD4+ or CD8+ T cells sorted from blood, taken in a trial of the OX40 agonist ivuxolimab. These receptors were collected from an adult with an advanced solid tumor such as melanoma, head and neck, liver or kidney cancer.

By frequency in the sample, this clone is medium-sized. The chain employs TRBV27 and TRBJ1-1; TRBD1 might be the D (6 bases). The V gene lost 5 bases and the J gene lost 4 bases, with 14 bases spanning the gap. This CDR3 region has 14 residues. Germline V gene sequence: CDR1 MNHEY, CDR2 SMNVEV (reference sequence). CDR3 sequence: CASSVRGGVTEAFF. As DNA, the CDR3 is TGTGCCAGCAGTGTAAGGGGGGGGGTCACTGAAGCTTTCTTT.

The CDR3 DNA sequence: TGTGCCAGCAGTGATCTGGACCCTAATTCACCCCTCCACTTT. It is translated as CASSDLDPNSPLHF. This sequence joins TRBV25-1 and TRBJ1-6; no definite D call. This CDR3 is built from 14 residues. CDR1 MGHDK and CDR2 SYGVNS come from the germline V gene. Trimming removed 3 bases at V and 6 bases at J, with 9 bases between.